The source of this TCR beta chain is a study of Graves' ophthalmopathy and Graves' hyperthyroidism. From germline, CDR1 is SQVTM and CDR2 ANQGSEA. CDR3 length equals 13 residues. Uncontrolled infections, pregnancy, lactation or other autoimmune diseases led to patient exclusion. Amplification of TCR beta CDR3 regions used RNA transcripts. The workflow started with a first-round RT-PCR run with HTBI primers and then moved on to a second-round multiplex PCR. TCRdb called the multiplex PCR reads again in MiXCR, with one record for every CDR3 protein. The data contain around 590,000 distinct CDR3 sequences, just under 40% of them singletons. A remark on this clonotype: A read error may account for a junction end that differs from germline.

Sequenced material: peripheral blood or thyroid tissue (not recorded which). V usage is TRBV29-1 and J usage is TRBJ2-5; D is unclear. This clonotype was obtained from an adult man with Graves' hyperthyroidism. CDR3 bases: TGCAGCGTTGAAGATTGGTACCAAGGGACCCAGTACTTC. Protein sequence: CSVEDWYQGTQYF.